This is a list of T cell receptor beta chains from one sample in a study of T cells after yellow fever vaccination. TCRdb processed the 5' RACE reads anew with MiXCR; each CDR3 protein has one entry. The sample consists of some 320,000 distinct CDR3 sequences, approximately 4% of them appearing once. Sequencing used PBMCs, obtained 5 days after the yellow fever booster vaccination. Every receptor here comes from a young man who received the YFV17D yellow fever vaccine. CDR3s include the opening cysteine and the closing phenylalanine or tryptophan. A D gene is named only where the DNA matches it firmly. Rows may omit the clone size; those that give it use once, few, many or a size class.

v_call: TRBV7-2
d_call: .
clone_size: many
j_call: TRBJ1-1
cdr3_aa: CASIQSRGIGTEAFF
cdr3_nt: TGTGCCAGCATCCAAAGTCGGGGAATCGGCACTGAAGCTTTCTTT

v_call: TRBV20-1
d_call: TRBD1
clone_size: few
j_call: TRBJ2-3
cdr3_aa: CSALEGGQGDTQYF
cdr3_nt: TGCAGTGCCTTGGAAGGAGGACAGGGAGATACGCAGTATTTT

v_call: TRBV6-1
d_call: .
clone_size: .
j_call: TRBJ2-7
cdr3_aa: CASTSPSYEQYF
cdr3_nt: TGTGCCAGCACCTCTCCCAGCTACGAGCAGTACTTC

v_call: TRBV24-1
d_call: .
clone_size: many
j_call: TRBJ2-3
cdr3_aa: CATSGGGTTDTQYF
cdr3_nt: TGTGCCACCTCCGGAGGGGGGACCACAGATACGCAGTATTTT

v_call: TRBV14
d_call: TRBD1
clone_size: .
j_call: TRBJ1-6
cdr3_aa: CASSRTGGSDSPLHF
cdr3_nt: TGTGCCAGCAGCCGGACAGGGGGCAGTGATTCACCCCTCCACTTT

v_call: TRBV18
d_call: .
clone_size: .
j_call: TRBJ2-1
cdr3_aa: CASSQGAGALLGEQFF
cdr3_nt: TGTGCCAGCTCACAGGGCGCGGGGGCTCTGCTGGGTGAGCAGTTCTTC

v_call: TRBV20-1
d_call: TRBD1
clone_size: .
j_call: TRBJ1-5
cdr3_aa: CSALGQNNQPQHF
cdr3_nt: TGCAGTGCCCTGGGACAGAATAATCAGCCCCAGCATTTT

v_call: TRBV20-1
d_call: TRBD2
clone_size: many
j_call: TRBJ2-5
cdr3_aa: CSARNPSGGETQYF
cdr3_nt: TGCAGTGCAAGGAATCCTAGCGGGGGGGAGACCCAGTACTTC

v_call: TRBV10-3
d_call: .
clone_size: few
j_call: TRBJ1-3
cdr3_aa: CAISESIIGTSPGNTIYF
cdr3_nt: TGTGCCATCAGTGAGTCTATTATAGGGACATCTCCTGGAAACACCATATATTTT

v_call: TRBV11-2
d_call: .
clone_size: few
j_call: TRBJ2-5
cdr3_aa: CASSLDRQAKTQYF
cdr3_nt: TGTGCCAGCAGCTTAGATCGACAGGCCAAGACCCAGTACTTC

v_call: TRBV9
d_call: .
clone_size: .
j_call: TRBJ1-5
cdr3_aa: CASSAGSDSYNSNQPQHF
cdr3_nt: TGTGCCAGCAGCGCCGGCTCCGACAGCTATAATAGCAATCAGCCCCAGCATTTT

v_call: TRBV7-8
d_call: TRBD2
clone_size: few
j_call: TRBJ2-2
cdr3_aa: CASSWPSGGAIANTGELFF
cdr3_nt: TGTGCCAGCAGCTGGCCTAGCGGGGGCGCCATCGCGAACACCGGGGAGCTGTTTTTT

v_call: TRBV12-3/TRBV12-4
d_call: TRBD2
clone_size: .
j_call: TRBJ2-1
cdr3_aa: CASRLGGGDNEQFF
cdr3_nt: TGTGCCAGCAGATTGGGGGGAGGGGACAATGAGCAGTTCTTC

v_call: TRBV3-1
d_call: .
clone_size: many
j_call: TRBJ1-1
cdr3_aa: CASSLARTEAFF
cdr3_nt: TGTGCCAGCAGTTTGGCGAGGACTGAAGCTTTCTTT

v_call: TRBV29-1
d_call: .
clone_size: .
j_call: TRBJ1-1
cdr3_aa: CSATDGNTEAFF
cdr3_nt: TGCAGCGCCACCGACGGGAACACTGAAGCTTTCTTT

v_call: TRBV6-4
d_call: TRBD2
clone_size: few
j_call: TRBJ2-3
cdr3_aa: CASSDTLAGRTQYF
cdr3_nt: TGTGCCAGCAGTGACACCTTAGCGGGGCGGACGCAGTATTTT

v_call: TRBV7-2
d_call: TRBD2
clone_size: many
j_call: TRBJ2-3
cdr3_aa: CASSRRTSGGDTQYF
cdr3_nt: TGTGCCAGCAGCCGCCGGACTAGCGGGGGGGATACGCAGTATTTT

v_call: TRBV29-1
d_call: .
clone_size: few
j_call: TRBJ1-2
cdr3_aa: CSVLDSSPNYGYTF
cdr3_nt: TGCAGCGTTCTGGACAGCAGCCCTAACTATGGCTACACCTTC

v_call: TRBV20-1
d_call: .
clone_size: .
j_call: TRBJ1-6
cdr3_aa: CSAPRYNSPLHF
cdr3_nt: TGCAGTGCCCCTAGGTATAATTCACCCCTCCACTTT

v_call: TRBV5-1
d_call: .
clone_size: many
j_call: TRBJ2-3
cdr3_aa: CASSPLQGEDTQYF
cdr3_nt: TGCGCCAGCAGCCCCTTACAGGGAGAAGATACGCAGTATTTT

v_call: TRBV7-9
d_call: .
clone_size: .
j_call: TRBJ2-4
cdr3_aa: CASSLAGGMDIQYF
cdr3_nt: TGTGCCAGCAGCTTAGCAGGGGGGATGGACATTCAGTACTTC

v_call: TRBV20-1
d_call: .
clone_size: many
j_call: TRBJ1-2
cdr3_aa: CSASLEAGYTF
cdr3_nt: TGCAGTGCTAGTTTAGAGGCGGGCTACACCTTC